These 25 T cell receptor beta chains were sequenced from one sample in a study of T cell repertoires in cytomegalovirus infection. Antigens of these TCRs are unknown. Using its own MiXCR run on the reads, TCRdb lists one record per CDR3 protein. Of 380,000 or so distinct CDR3 sequences listed, just under 35% are singletons. Sequencing was performed on cultured PBMCs, taken from culture after CMV antigen stimulation. Source of these receptors: a human donor in good health (CMV status not recorded). Some clones in this sample may be carry-over from other donors' samples.

This clonotype showed up many times. The CDR3 loop is CASSPAGSGASHTQYF. CDR3 DNA sequence: TGTGCCAGTAGTCCCGCAGGATCAGGTGCATCTCATACGCAGTATTTT. The J gene is TRBJ2-3, the V gene TRBV19, with D unclear. V gave up 5 bases and J gave up 7 bases, with 22 bases separating them. This CDR3 comprises 16 residues. CDR1 is LNHDA and CDR2 is SQIVND in the germline V gene (reference sequence).

This clonotype was found a few times. The genes are TRBV20-1 and TRBJ2-3, with 8 bases that match TRBD2. This CDR3 spans 14 amino acids. Germline CDR1 and CDR2: DFQATT and SNEGSKA (reference sequence). Trimming cost V 4 bases and J 2 bases; bases outside gene matches: 5. Written as DNA, the CDR3 is TGCAGTGCTATACGACTAGCGAACACAGATACGCAGTATTTT. Its protein is CSAIRLANTDTQYF.

The chain combines TRBV19 with TRBJ1-1; 7 nucleotides align to TRBD1. This CDR3 has 15 amino acids. Trimming cost V 5 bases and J 5 bases; bases outside gene matches: 11. Germline assignment: CDR1 LNHDA and CDR2 SQIVND (reference sequence). The CDR3 nucleotides read TGTGCCAGTAGTCCTCAGGGGGGGCGCGAGACTGAAGCTTTCTTT. Protein: CASSPQGGRETEAFF.

This clonotype was counted many times. V and J are TRBV7-2 and TRBJ2-1, with 7 nucleotides matching TRBD2. Germline loops: CDR1 SGHTA, CDR2 FQGNSA. Trimming at V came to 1 base and at J to 9 bases, leaving 6 bases not matched to a gene. The CDR3 is made up of 14 amino acids. The CDR3 DNA is TGTGCCAGCAGCTTAGAGGCGGGAGCTCGTGAGCAGTTCTTC. It specifies CASSLEAGAREQFF. Full variable domain (rest looked up from reference TRBV7-2 and TRBJ2-1): GAGVSQSPSNKVTEKGKDVELRCDPISGHTALYWYRQSLGQGLEFLIYFQGNSAPDKSGLPSDRFSAERTGGSVSTLTIQRTQQEDSAVYLCASSLEAGAREQFFGPGTRLTVL.

CDR3 DNA: TGCAGTGCTAGCATCCAGGAGGGACCATTACCGCAGTATTTT. Translated, it gives CSASIQEGPLPQYF. The genes are TRBV20-1 and TRBJ2-3, with a tentative D call TRBD2 (6 bases). V was cut by 3 bases and J by 10 bases, with 20 bases left in between. CDR3 size: 14 residues. Germline V gene lookup returns CDR1 DFQATT and CDR2 SNEGSKA (reference sequence).

This CDR3 is CASSFSRANYGYTF. CDR3 DNA sequence: TGTGCCAGCAGTTTTTCCAGAGCTAACTATGGCTACACCTTC. The chain has TRBV28 and TRBJ1-2, with D unclear. Germline CDR1 MDHEN, CDR2 SYDVKM. The CDR3 loop spans 14 amino acids. With 3 bases removed from V and 0 bases from J, the gap between germline ends came to 8 bases.

The rearrangement links TRBV7-4 to TRBJ2-7; TRBD2 might be the D (6 bases). CDR1 and CDR2 (germline): SGHVT, SQSDAQ. CDR3 length: 17 residues. V shed 4 bases and J shed 2 bases, with 21 bases lying between them. CDR3 residues: CASSSEGSPVGPYEQYV. DNA for the CDR3: TGTGCCAGCAGCTCGGAGGGGTCGCCGGTCGGTCCCTACGAGCAGTACGTC.

This sequence joins TRBV4-1 and TRBJ2-2, with a possible D match to TRBD2 (7 bases). From germline, CDR1 is MGHRA and CDR2 YSYEKL. Deletions cut 2 bases from V and 1 base from J, with 26 bases between. The CDR3 has 21 residues. The CDR3 DNA reads TGCGCCAGCAGCCAACCCATCGGGGGGCGGGAGCCTAAGAGGAACACCGGGGAGCTGTTTTTT. Its translation is CASSQPIGGREPKRNTGELFF.

This chain uses TRBV6-2 or TRBV6-3 with TRBJ1-1; D remains ambiguous. CDR3 length: 19 residues. Germline V gene lookup returns CDR1 MNHEY and CDR2 SVGEGT. Between the trimmed V and J ends, which lost 2 bases and 1 base, there was a span of 23 bases. The CDR3 sequence is CASSYPDADAGSRNTEAFF. The CDR3 nucleotides read TGTGCCAGCAGTTACCCCGACGCAGATGCGGGGTCCCGGAACACTGAAGCTTTCTTT.

A few counts support this clonotype. The chain recombines TRBV28 with TRBJ2-3, with D perhaps matching TRBD1 (6 bases). Between the trimmed V and J ends, which lost 5 bases and 6 bases, there was a span of 18 bases. This CDR3 region has 15 residues. Per germline, CDR1 MDHEN and CDR2 SYDVKM. CDR3 in amino acids: CASSQPGQTWDTQYF. The CDR3 DNA reads as TGTGCCAGCAGTCAGCCGGGACAAACGTGGGATACGCAGTATTTT.

This clonotype appeared many times. The gene calls are TRBV7-9 and TRBJ2-1; TRBD2 is a possible D gene (5 bases). This CDR3 has 13 residues. The germline V gene encodes CDR1 SEHNR and CDR2 FQNEAQ (reference sequence). Trimming left V 1 base short and J 6 bases short, with 7 bases between. CDR3 sequence (DNA): TGTGCCAGCAGCTTAGGGACTGTCAATGAGCAGTTCTTC. As protein: CASSLGTVNEQFF.

This clonotype was recorded many times. The V and J genes are TRBV12-3 or TRBV12-4 and TRBJ2-2; tentatively, D is TRBD2 (7 bases). The CDR3 is 15 residues long. Trimming removed 6 bases at V and 3 bases at J, with 14 bases between. CDR3 amino acids: CASSRGASDTGELFF. CDR3 bases: TGTGCCAGCAGCCGGGGGGCTAGTGACACCGGGGAGCTGTTTTTT.

This clonotype was counted between two and nine times. This sequence joins TRBV7-8 and TRBJ2-1; 9 nucleotides align to TRBD1. Germline V lookup: CDR1 SGHVS, CDR2 FQNEAQ. This CDR3 spans 16 amino acids. V gave up 1 base and J gave up 6 bases; unmatched junction bases: 7. The DNA for the CDR3 is TGTGCCAGCAGCTTAGAGACAGGGGGTTTTGTCAATGAGCAGTTCTTC. Translated, it gives CASSLETGGFVNEQFF.

This clonotype occurred many times. The chain carries TRBV19 and TRBJ2-1, with 7 bases fitting TRBD1. CDR1 LNHDA and CDR2 SQIVND come from the germline V gene (reference sequence). The CDR3 has 17 amino acids. Trimming removed 5 bases from V and 7 bases from J; junction bases left unmatched: 17. In nucleotides, the CDR3 is TGTGCCAGTAGTCAACAGGGGTCGGCACGGGCGAGGAATGAGCAGTTCTTC. Encoded protein: CASSQQGSARARNEQFF.

The V and J genes are TRBV10-3 and TRBJ2-3; 12 bases agree with TRBD2. The CDR3 is made up of 17 amino acids. Looked up from germline, CDR1 is ENHRY and CDR2 is SYGVKD. J lost 4 bases, V lost 2 bases, and 7 bases had no gene match. This CDR3 is CAISEGTSGRSADTQYF. CDR3 nucleotide sequence: TGTGCCATCAGTGAGGGTACTAGCGGGAGGAGCGCAGATACGCAGTATTTT.

J is TRBJ1-2 and V is TRBV6-1; possible D gene TRBD1, 5 bases. The CDR3 has 14 residues. Trimming pared 6 bases from V and 5 bases from J, leaving 16 bases between. Per germline, CDR1 MNHNS and CDR2 SASEGT. The CDR3 loop is CASSEAGGRYGYTF. The CDR3 coding sequence is TGTGCCAGCAGCGAGGCGGGGGGTCGGTATGGCTACACCTTC.

This clonotype showed up many times. The chain recombines TRBV7-2 with TRBJ1-6; D is unclear. The CDR3 extends over 15 amino acids. Looked up from germline, CDR1 is SGHTA and CDR2 is FQGNSA. The V gene lost 1 base and the J gene lost 10 bases, with 14 bases spanning the gap. CDR3 DNA: TGTGCCAGCAGCTTAGGGTTAGGGATAGGATCACCCCTCCACTTT. Translated, it gives CASSLGLGIGSPLHF.

This clonotype was seen more than once but under ten times. The rearrangement uses TRBV4-3 and TRBJ1-6; no reliable D call. V was clipped by 0 bases and J by 7 bases, with 7 bases between them. CDR3 size: 14 residues. From germline, CDR1 is LGHNA and CDR2 YSLEER. CDR3 sequence (DNA): TGCGCCAGCAGCCAAGATCTACGAAATTCACCCCTCCACTTT. Translated: CASSQDLRNSPLHF.

The V and J genes are TRBV7-3 and TRBJ2-2; no clear D. Deletions cut 3 bases from V and 7 bases from J, with 6 bases between. Germline-derived CDR1 and CDR2 are SGHTA and FQGTGA. This CDR3 contains 12 residues. The CDR3, as DNA: TGTGCCAGCAGCTTCCAAATCGGGGAGCTGTTTTTT. It translates to CASSFQIGELFF.

This clonotype was recorded a few times. The V and J genes are TRBV10-2 and TRBJ2-2; D is uncertain. The CDR3 contains 15 residues. Trimming removed 3 bases at V and 6 bases at J, with 14 bases between. Germline V CDR1 and CDR2: WSHSY, SAAADI. CDR3 coding DNA: TGCGCCAGCAGTGACGCATTCCAGAGGTCCGGGGAGCTGTTTTTT. Encoded protein: CASSDAFQRSGELFF.

This clonotype appeared a few times. The V gene is TRBV10-3, the J gene TRBJ2-5, with TRBD2 as a possible D gene (5 bases). This CDR3 comprises 12 residues. With 4 bases removed from V and 3 bases from J, the gap between germline ends came to 6 bases. Germline V CDR1 and CDR2: ENHRY, SYGVKD. The DNA for the CDR3 is TGTGCCATCAGTGCGAGGGAAGAGACCCAGTACTTC. It codes for CAISAREETQYF.

This clonotype was found a few times. V usage is TRBV7-9 and J usage is TRBJ1-1; tentatively, D is TRBD1 (5 bases). From germline, CDR1 is SEHNR and CDR2 FQNEAQ (reference sequence). Between the trimmed V and J ends, which lost 0 bases and 4 bases, there was a span of 9 bases. The CDR3 consists of 14 residues. The DNA of the CDR3 is TGTGCCAGCAGCTTAGCGATGGGGGGCACTGAAGCTTTCTTT. Its protein is CASSLAMGGTEAFF.

This clonotype was detected a few times. The V and J genes are TRBV4-1 and TRBJ2-7; 7 nucleotides line up with TRBD2. The CDR3 covers 12 residues. Germline assignment: CDR1 MGHRA and CDR2 YSYEKL. V trimming: 3 bases; J trimming: 7 bases; junction bases outside the gene matches: 3. CDR3 sequence reads: CASSQIAGEQYV. CDR3 DNA: TGCGCCAGCAGCCAGATAGCGGGTGAGCAGTACGTC.

This clonotype came up a few times. This chain connects TRBV7-2 to TRBJ2-5, with 12 bases fitting TRBD2. The junction had 9 bases not matched to a gene; V was cut back by 5 bases and J by 5 bases. The germline CDR1 and CDR2 sequences are SGHTA and FQGNSA. CDR3 size: 16 residues. The CDR3: CASSPPGLAGGETQYF. Here the CDR3 DNA reads TGTGCCAGCAGCCCTCCGGGACTAGCGGGTGGCGAGACCCAGTACTTC.

This chain uses TRBV7-4 with TRBJ2-6; tentatively, D is TRBD1 (6 bases). Trimming cost V 5 bases and J 0 bases, with 20 bases left between them. Germline CDR1 and CDR2: SGHVT and SQSDAQ. This CDR3 comprises 19 residues. The CDR3 region is CASSQLYRVNPSGANVLTF. In DNA form, the CDR3 reads TGTGCCAGCAGCCAACTATACAGGGTAAACCCCTCTGGGGCCAACGTCCTGACTTTC.